This TCR beta chain comes out of a study of cytomegalovirus exposure and HLA in healthy donors. Across the whole study: In terms of ancestry, the Caucasian-associated cluster contained about four fifths of the approximately 380 genotyped donors. Findings and limits, study-wide: Sequences of the TCR beta chain were said to predict the HLA-A and HLA-B alleles of most subjects accurately.

PCR was performed using 60 Vbeta and 13 Jbeta primers. Libraries were prepared by immunoSEQ multiplex PCR; TCRdb keeps only in-frame clonotypes and omits some of them. The data contain roughly 180,000 clones, around 80% of them singletons. A remark on this clone: What it binds is not known.

Germline V gene lookup returns CDR1 SGHTS and CDR2 YDEGEE. The CDR3 has 16 residues. Trimming cost V 3 bases and J 0 bases, with 10 bases left between them. The chain carries TRBV5-8 and TRBJ2-6; a weak D match, TRBD1 (5 bases). Sample: PBMCs. The sequence was obtained from a girl aged 10-17 years in good health and CMV-seropositive. In DNA, the CDR3 is TGTGCCAGCAGCTCTTACAGGATCTCTGGGGCCAACGTCCTGACTTTC. It yields the protein CASSSYRISGANVLTF. Based on the CDR3 plus reference TRBV5-8 and TRBJ2-6, the full variable domain is EAGVTQSPTHLIKTRGQQATLRCSPISGHTSVYWYQQALGLGLQFLLWYDEGEERNRGNFPPRFSGRQFPNYSSELNVNALELEDSALYLCASSSYRISGANVLTFGAGSRLTVL.